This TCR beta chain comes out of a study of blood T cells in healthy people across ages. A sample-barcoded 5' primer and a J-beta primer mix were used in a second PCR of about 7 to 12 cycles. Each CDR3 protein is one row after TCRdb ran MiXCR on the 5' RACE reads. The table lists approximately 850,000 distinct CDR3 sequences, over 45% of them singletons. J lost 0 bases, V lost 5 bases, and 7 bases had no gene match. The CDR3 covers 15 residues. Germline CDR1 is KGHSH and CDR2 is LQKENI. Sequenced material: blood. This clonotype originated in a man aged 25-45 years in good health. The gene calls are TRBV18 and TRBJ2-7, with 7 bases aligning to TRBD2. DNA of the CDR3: TGTGCCAGCTCATCCTCCAGGGACTACTCCTACGAGCAGTACTTC. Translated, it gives CASSSSRDYSYEQYF.